This T cell receptor (beta chain) came from a study of PD-1 and CTLA-4 blockade in melanoma. Sequencing was performed with immunoSEQ multiplex PCR; in TCRdb, only in-frame clones are kept and a portion is missing. Of fewer than 20,000 clones listed, roughly 73% are singletons. The germline V gene encodes CDR1 MGHRA and CDR2 YSYEKL. The CDR3 length is 14 residues. Trimming took off 2 bases at V and 7 bases at J, with 12 bases between the two ends. The source of this sequence is a human donor with melanoma. This specimen consisted of CD8+ T cells from peripheral blood, obtained before anti-PD-1 treatment. This sequence joins TRBV4-1 and TRBJ1-5; D remains ambiguous. The CDR3 sequence: CASSQPGGGQPQHF. Here the CDR3 DNA reads TGCGCCAGCAGCCAACCGGGAGGCGGGCAGCCCCAGCATTTT.